This T cell receptor (beta chain) was sequenced in a study of T cell responses to AZD1222 COVID-19 vaccine (dated by TCRdb to about 2021). With respect to the entire study: A total of roughly 240 trial participants underwent TCR sequencing, of whom approximately 210 received two doses of AZD1222 and approximately 25 received two doses of the MenACWY control vaccine. Trial participants were enrolled into age subgroups of 18-55, 56-69 and 70-plus years, which contained about 150, 28 and 57 TCR-sequenced participants, respectively.

The CDR3 regions of human TCRbeta chains were subjected to immunosequencing. Per the original workflow: TCRs in the repertoires were matched against a reference library of SARS-CoV-2-specific TCRs that had been generated with the MIRA antigen-specificity platform. Breadth meant the fraction of unique TCRs that were SARS-CoV-2-associated, whereas depth meant the fraction of total T cells that were SARS-CoV-2-associated. Using the MIRA data, each spike-specific TCR was assigned both to the spike region to which the TCR was reactive and to a CD4 or CD8 class. Log10-transformed breadth and depth values were compared by one-way ANOVA with Sidak's multiple comparisons tests. Drawn from immuneACCESS, this table holds only the in-frame rearrangements with V and J called that TCRdb kept. Clones are partly lost; checked studies trace under half to an unresolved V gene and leave the rest unexplained. The D gene and trimming were derived from the DNA, and the V and J assignments and clone size from that table. This sample holds some 95,000 clones; roughly 90% were observed only once. Together, the top ten hold 9.5% to 13% of the sample.

The paper's findings and limits, for the study overall: Conclusions about previously exposed vaccinees are limited, since just six or seven AZD1222 recipients were seropositive for SARS-CoV-2 at baseline. Participants were mostly white British, with more females than males. The authors suggested clonal diversity may have been underestimated. The whole spike protein was spanned by vaccine-associated CD4 TCRs, and dominant responses were seen in regions 160-218 and 743-854. Nearly half of unique spike-specific TCRs reportedly recognized epitopes outside regions mutated in the B.1.351 and B.1.1.7 variants. The 56-69-year group was small, and its depth increase did not reach significance, likely because of low power. After two AZD1222 doses, spike-specific TCR breadth and depth were significantly higher than at day 0 and than in MenACWY recipients. Because no day 14 peak-response samples were available, the repertoires could be characterized only after the peak T cell response.

The sample's time point label, decoded: about 28 days (+/-7) after the second vaccine dose. AZD1222 recipients given second doses at about 4 weeks or at about 12 weeks were pooled, since spike-specific TCR depth and breadth were not found to differ between the two schedules. The vaccinee samples were drawn from two UK trials, COV001 and COV002, one of which was a single-blind randomized controlled phase 2/3 trial testing AZD1222 (ChAdOx1 nCoV-19) in healthy adults. For TCRbeta chain sequencing, PBMC samples from trial participants were taken at day 0 and at day 28 after the second dose. Notes on this clone: The antigen it recognizes is unknown. No qualities accompany the bases; no much larger clone lies one base away.

The receptor's source is an adult who received the AZD1222 COVID-19 vaccine. The sequencing used peripheral blood, collected 28 days after the second AZD1222 dose.

CDR3 region: CASSTPPTGNTIYF. Here is the DNA: TGTGCCAGTAGCACCCCCCCGACAGGAAACACCATATATTTT. The chain was built from TRBV19 and TRBJ1-3; the D gene cannot be resolved reliably. The CDR1 and CDR2 encoded by the germline V gene (reference sequence) are LNHDA and SQIVND. Including the terminal cysteine and phenylalanine, the CDR3 comprises 14 residues. Only the CDR3 region is kept as DNA, spanning 42 bases read in frame from base 1. The V end loses 6 bases and the J end loses 4 bases, and a stretch of 13 bases separates them.